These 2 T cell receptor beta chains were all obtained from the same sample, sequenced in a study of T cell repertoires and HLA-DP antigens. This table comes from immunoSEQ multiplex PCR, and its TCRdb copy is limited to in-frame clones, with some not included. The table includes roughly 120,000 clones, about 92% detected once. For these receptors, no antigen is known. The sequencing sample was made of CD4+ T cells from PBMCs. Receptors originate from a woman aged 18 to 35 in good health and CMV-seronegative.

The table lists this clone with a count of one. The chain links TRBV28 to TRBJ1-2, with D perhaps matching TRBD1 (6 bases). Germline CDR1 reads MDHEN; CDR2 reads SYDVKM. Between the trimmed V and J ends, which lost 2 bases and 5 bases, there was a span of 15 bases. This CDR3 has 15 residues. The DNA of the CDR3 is TGTGCCAGCAGTTTAAGGGCAGGAAGGGGGTATGGCTACACCTTC. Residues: CASSLRAGRGYGYTF.

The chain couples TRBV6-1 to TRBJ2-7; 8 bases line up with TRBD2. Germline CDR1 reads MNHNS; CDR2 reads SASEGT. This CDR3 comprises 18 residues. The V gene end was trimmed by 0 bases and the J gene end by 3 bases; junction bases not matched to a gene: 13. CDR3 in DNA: TGTGCCAGCAGTGAAGCTTGGGGGGGGACTAGTCCTCACTACGAGCAGTACTTC. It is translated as CASSEAWGGTSPHYEQYF.